The T cell receptor (beta chain) described here comes from a study of shared clonotypes between healthy human individuals. Study results and limitations: Across a handful of donors, naive CD4 shared 4.5% to 6%, naive CD8 3.5% to 4%, memory CD4 2.3%, memory CD8 more than 0.35%. Having only a few donors restricted how much genetic and exposure-history diversity was captured.

As to this clone: The target antigen is unknown.

V was cut by 5 bases and J by 4 bases, with 10 bases left in between. CDR1 is SGHRS and CDR2 is YFSETQ in the germline V gene. CDR3 length equals 13 residues. Some clones are missing from TCRdb's copy, which holds only in-frame ones; the method was immunoSEQ multiplex PCR. The sample carries 2 million to 2.5 million clones, 85% to 95% recorded once. Sequencing used naive CD4+ T cells sorted from blood. Documented subset: CD45RA+ positively selected. J is TRBJ1-5 and V is TRBV5-1; no reliable D call. The source of this sequence is a man younger than 30 in good health. The CDR3, as DNA: TGCGCCAGCAGTTCGTCAGTTAATCAGCCCCAGCATTTT. Protein: CASSSSVNQPQHF. Drawing the rest from reference TRBV5-1 and TRBJ1-5, the complete variable domain is KAGVTQTPRYLIKTRGQQVTLSCSPISGHRSVSWYQQTPGQGLQFLFEYFSETQRNKGNFPGRFSGRQFSNSRSEMNVSTLELGDSALYLCASSSSVNQPQHFGDGTRLSIL.